Given below is one T cell receptor (beta chain) in context. This record comes from a study of T cell changes during pregnancy in multiple sclerosis. V lost 6 bases, J lost 1 base, and 8 bases lay in between. Germline values: CDR1 MGHDK, CDR2 SYGVNS. CDR3 length equals 13 residues. The table came from immunoSEQ multiplex PCR; TCRdb's copy has only in-frame clones and leaves some out. This table holds about 57,000 clones, 92% found once. The clonotype comes from a female donor with multiple sclerosis, enrolled in a pregnancy study. The chain carries TRBV25-1 and TRBJ2-3; D perhaps matches TRBD1 (5 bases). Material: CD4+ T cells from peripheral blood mononuclear cells, obtained in the second trimester of pregnancy. CDR3 loop: CASRATGTDTQYF. DNA of the CDR3: TGTGCCAGCAGAGCGACAGGCACAGATACGCAGTATTTT.